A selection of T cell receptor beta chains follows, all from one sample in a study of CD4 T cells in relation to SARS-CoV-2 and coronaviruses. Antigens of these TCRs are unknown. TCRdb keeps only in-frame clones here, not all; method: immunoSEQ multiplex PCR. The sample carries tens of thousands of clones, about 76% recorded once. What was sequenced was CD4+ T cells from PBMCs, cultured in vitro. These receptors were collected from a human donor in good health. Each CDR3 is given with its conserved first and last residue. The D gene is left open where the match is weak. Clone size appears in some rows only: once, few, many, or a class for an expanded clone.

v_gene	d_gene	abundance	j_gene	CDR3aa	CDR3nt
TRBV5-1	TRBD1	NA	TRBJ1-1	CASGEGAHTEAFF	TGCGCCAGCGGGGAGGGGGCGCACACTGAAGCTTTCTTT
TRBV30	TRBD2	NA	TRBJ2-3	CAWSVQAGHTDTQYF	TGTGCCTGGAGTGTACAAGCGGGGCACACAGATACGCAGTATTTT
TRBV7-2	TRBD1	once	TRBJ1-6	CASSARQGPSYSPLHF	TGTGCCAGCAGCGCCAGACAGGGCCCCTCATATTCACCCCTCCACTTT
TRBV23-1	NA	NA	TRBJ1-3	CASSQLIRERNTIYF	TGCGCCAGCAGTCAATTAATCAGGGAGAGAAACACCATATATTTT
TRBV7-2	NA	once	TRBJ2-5	CASSLVLRETQYF	TGTGCCAGCAGCTTAGTCCTTAGAGAGACCCAGTACTTC
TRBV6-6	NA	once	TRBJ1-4	CASRQGSGEKLFF	TGTGCCAGCAGACAGGGTTCGGGCGAAAAACTGTTTTTT
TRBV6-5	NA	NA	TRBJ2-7	CASSPLAGPYEQYF	TGTGCCAGCAGCCCCCTCGCCGGCCCCTACGAGCAGTACTTC
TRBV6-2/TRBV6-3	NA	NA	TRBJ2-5	CASSYGLPEETQYF	TGTGCCAGCAGTTACGGTCTACCTGAAGAGACCCAGTACTTC
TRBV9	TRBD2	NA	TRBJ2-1	CASSVGQQRGGINEQFF	TGTGCCAGCAGCGTAGGACAACAGCGGGGGGGCATAAATGAGCAGTTCTTC
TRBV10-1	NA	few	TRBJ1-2	CASRGRNYGYTF	TGCGCCAGCAGAGGACGGAACTATGGCTACACCTTC
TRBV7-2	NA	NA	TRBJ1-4	CASSLGAGTNEKLFF	TGTGCCAGCAGCTTAGGAGCGGGTACGAATGAAAAACTGTTTTTT
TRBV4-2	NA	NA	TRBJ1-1	CASSQGTVNTEAFF	TGTGCCAGCAGCCAGGGGACGGTGAACACTGAAGCTTTCTTT
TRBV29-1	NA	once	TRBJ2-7	CSVSGGDYEQYF	TGCAGCGTGTCAGGGGGGGACTACGAGCAGTACTTC